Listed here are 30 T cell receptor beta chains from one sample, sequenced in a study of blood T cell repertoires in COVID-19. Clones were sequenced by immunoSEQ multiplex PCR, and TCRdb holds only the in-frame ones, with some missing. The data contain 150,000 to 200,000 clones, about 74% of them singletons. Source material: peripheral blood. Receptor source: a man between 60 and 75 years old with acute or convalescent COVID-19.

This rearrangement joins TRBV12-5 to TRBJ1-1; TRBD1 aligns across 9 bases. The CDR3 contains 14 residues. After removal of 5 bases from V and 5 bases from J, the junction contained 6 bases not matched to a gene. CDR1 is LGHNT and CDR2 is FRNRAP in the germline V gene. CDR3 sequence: CASGPTGGMTEAFF. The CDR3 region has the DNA TGTGCTAGTGGTCCGACAGGGGGAATGACTGAAGCTTTCTTT.

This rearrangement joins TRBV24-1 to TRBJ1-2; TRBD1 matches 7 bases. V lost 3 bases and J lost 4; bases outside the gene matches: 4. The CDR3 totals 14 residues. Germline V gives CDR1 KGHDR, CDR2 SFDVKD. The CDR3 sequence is CATSDRDSLYGYTF. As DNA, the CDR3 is TGTGCCACCAGTGATCGGGACAGCCTCTATGGCTACACCTTC.

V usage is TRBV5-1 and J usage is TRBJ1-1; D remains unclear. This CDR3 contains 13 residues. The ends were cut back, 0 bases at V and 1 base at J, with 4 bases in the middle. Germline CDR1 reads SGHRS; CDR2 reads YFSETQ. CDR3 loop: CASSLGGNTEAFF. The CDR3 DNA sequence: TGCGCCAGCAGCTTGGGAGGGAACACTGAAGCTTTCTTT. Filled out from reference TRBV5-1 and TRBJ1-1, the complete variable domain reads KAGVTQTPRYLIKTRGQQVTLSCSPISGHRSVSWYQQTPGQGLQFLFEYFSETQRNKGNFPGRFSGRQFSNSRSEMNVSTLELGDSALYLCASSLGGNTEAFFGQGTRLTVV.

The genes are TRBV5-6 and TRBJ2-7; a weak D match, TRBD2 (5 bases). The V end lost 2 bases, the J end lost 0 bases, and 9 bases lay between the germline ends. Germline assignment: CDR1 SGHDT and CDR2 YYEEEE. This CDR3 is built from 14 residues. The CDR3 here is CASSFLGSSYEQYF. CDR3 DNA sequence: TGTGCCAGCAGCTTCTTAGGGAGCTCCTACGAGCAGTACTTC. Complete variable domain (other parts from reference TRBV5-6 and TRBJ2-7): DAGVTQSPTHLIKTRGQQVTLRCSPKSGHDTVSWYQQALGQGPQFIFQYYEEEERQRGNFPDRFSGHQFPNYSSELNVNALLLGDSALYLCASSFLGSSYEQYFGPGTRLTVT.

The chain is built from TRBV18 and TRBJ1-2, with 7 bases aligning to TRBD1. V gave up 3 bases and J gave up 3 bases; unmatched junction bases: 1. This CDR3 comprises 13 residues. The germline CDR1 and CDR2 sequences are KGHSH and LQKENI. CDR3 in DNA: TGTGCCAGCTCACCCGACAGGGACTATGGCTACACCTTC. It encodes CASSPDRDYGYTF.

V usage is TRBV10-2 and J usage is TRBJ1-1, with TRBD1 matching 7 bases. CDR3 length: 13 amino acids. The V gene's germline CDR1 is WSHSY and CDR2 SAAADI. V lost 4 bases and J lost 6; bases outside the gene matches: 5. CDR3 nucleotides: TGCGCCAGCAGTGGACAGGGTAGGTCTGAAGCTTTCTTT. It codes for CASSGQGRSEAFF.

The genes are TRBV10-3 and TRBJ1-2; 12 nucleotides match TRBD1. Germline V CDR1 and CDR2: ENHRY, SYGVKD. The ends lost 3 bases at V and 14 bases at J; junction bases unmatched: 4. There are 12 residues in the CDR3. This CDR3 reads CAISEGTGGPTF. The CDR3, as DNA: TGTGCCATCAGTGAAGGGACAGGGGGCCCGACCTTC.

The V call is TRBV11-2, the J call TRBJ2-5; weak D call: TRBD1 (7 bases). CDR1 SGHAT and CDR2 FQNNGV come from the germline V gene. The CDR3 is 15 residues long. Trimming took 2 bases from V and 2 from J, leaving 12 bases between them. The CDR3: CASSLRQGLQETQYF. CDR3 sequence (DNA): TGTGCCAGCAGCTTAAGACAGGGACTTCAAGAGACCCAGTACTTC.

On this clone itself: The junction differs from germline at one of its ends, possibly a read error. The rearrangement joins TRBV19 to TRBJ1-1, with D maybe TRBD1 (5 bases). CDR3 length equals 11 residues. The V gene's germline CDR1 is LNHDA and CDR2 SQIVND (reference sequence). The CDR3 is CASGGLVVGVF. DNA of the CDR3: TGTGCCAGTGGGGGACTTGTCGTAGGGGTCTTT. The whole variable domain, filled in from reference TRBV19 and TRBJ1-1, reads DGGITQSPKYLFRKEGQNVTLSCEQNLNHDAMYWYRQDPGQGLRLIYYSQIVNDFQKGDIAEGYSVSREKKESFPLTVTSAQKNPTAFYLCASGGLVVGVFGQGTRLTVV.

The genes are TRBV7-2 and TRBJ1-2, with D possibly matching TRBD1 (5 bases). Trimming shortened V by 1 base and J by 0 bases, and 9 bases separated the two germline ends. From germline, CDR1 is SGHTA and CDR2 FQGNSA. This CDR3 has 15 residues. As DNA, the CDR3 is TGTGCCAGCAGCTTAGGGGGCAAAGCTAACTATGGCTACACCTTC. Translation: CASSLGGKANYGYTF.

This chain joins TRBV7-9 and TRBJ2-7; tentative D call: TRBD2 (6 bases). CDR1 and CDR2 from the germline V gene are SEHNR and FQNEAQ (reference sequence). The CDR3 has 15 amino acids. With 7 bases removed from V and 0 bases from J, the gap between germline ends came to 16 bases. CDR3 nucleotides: TGTGCCAGCACCCCCGCCTTGGGGGGCTCCTACGAGCAGTACTTC. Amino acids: CASTPALGGSYEQYF.

This CDR3 is CASGLAPGAGANVLTF. CDR3 DNA sequence: TGTGCTAGTGGTTTGGCCCCAGGGGCTGGGGCCAACGTCCTGACTTTC. The rearrangement joins TRBV12-5 to TRBJ2-6; possibly TRBD1 for D (6 bases). Per germline, CDR1 LGHNT and CDR2 FRNRAP. The CDR3 sequence is 16 residues long. Trimming pared 1 base from V and 2 bases from J, leaving 9 bases between. The full variable domain, its missing parts supplied by reference TRBV12-5 and TRBJ2-6, is DARVTQTPRHKVTEMGQEVTMRCQPILGHNTVFWYRQTMMQGLELLAYFRNRAPLDDSGMPKDRFSAEMPDATLATLKIQPSEPRDSAVYFCASGLAPGAGANVLTFGAGSRLTVL.

Here the CDR3 reads CASSIQSEDTEAFF. The CDR3 DNA is TGTGCCAGTAGTATTCAGTCCGAGGATACTGAAGCTTTCTTT. The chain couples TRBV19 to TRBJ1-1; D is unclear. V was pared by 3 bases and J by 5 bases, with 13 bases between. The CDR3 sequence is 14 residues long. Germline V gives CDR1 LNHDA, CDR2 SQIVND (reference sequence).

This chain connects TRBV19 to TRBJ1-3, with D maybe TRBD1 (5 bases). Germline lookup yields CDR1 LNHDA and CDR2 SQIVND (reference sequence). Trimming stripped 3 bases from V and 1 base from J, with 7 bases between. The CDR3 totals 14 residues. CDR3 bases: TGTGCCAGTAGTATGGGGCGTTCTGGAAACACCATATATTTT. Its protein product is CASSMGRSGNTIYF.

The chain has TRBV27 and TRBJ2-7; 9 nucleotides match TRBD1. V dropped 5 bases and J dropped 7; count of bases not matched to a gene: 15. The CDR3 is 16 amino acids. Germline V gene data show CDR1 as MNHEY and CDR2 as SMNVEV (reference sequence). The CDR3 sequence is CASSPGDRVSTGEQYF. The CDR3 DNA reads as TGTGCCAGCAGTCCCGGGGACAGGGTCTCGACGGGGGAGCAGTACTTC.

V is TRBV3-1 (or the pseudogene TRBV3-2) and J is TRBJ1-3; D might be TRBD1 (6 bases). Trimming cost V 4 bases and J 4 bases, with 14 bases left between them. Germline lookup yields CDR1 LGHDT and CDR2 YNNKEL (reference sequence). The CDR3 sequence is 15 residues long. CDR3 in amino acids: CASSPTGTIGNTIYF. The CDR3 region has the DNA TGTGCCAGCAGCCCGACAGGTACGATAGGAAACACCATATATTTT.

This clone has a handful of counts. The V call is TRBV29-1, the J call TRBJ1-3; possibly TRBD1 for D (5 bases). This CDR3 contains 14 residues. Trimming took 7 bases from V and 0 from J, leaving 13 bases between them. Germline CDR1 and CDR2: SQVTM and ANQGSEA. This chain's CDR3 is CSAQIQDSGNTIYF. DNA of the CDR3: TGCAGCGCACAAATACAGGACTCTGGAAACACCATATATTTT.

The CDR3 region has the DNA TGTGCCAGCAGCCAGTCCCGGGGGACCTACAATGAGCAGTTCTTC. Its protein is CASSQSRGTYNEQFF. The chain carries TRBV7-2 and TRBJ2-1, with D tentatively TRBD2 (6 bases). CDR3 length: 15 residues. Trimming cost V 5 bases and J 2 bases, with 13 bases left between them. Germline V CDR1 and CDR2: SGHTA, FQGNSA.

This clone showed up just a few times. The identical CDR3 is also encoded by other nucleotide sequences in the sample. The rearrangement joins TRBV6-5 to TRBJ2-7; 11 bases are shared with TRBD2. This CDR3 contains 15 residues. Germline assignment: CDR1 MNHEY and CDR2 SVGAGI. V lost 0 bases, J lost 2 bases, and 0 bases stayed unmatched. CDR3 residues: CASSYSSGGAYEQYF. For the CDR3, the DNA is TGTGCCAGCAGTTACTCTAGCGGGGGGGCCTACGAGCAGTACTTC.

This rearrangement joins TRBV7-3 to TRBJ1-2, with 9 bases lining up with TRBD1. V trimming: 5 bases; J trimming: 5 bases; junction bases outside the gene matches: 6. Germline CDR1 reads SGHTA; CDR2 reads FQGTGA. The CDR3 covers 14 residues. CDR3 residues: CASSPSDRGYGYTF. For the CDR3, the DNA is TGTGCCAGCAGCCCGTCGGACAGGGGTTATGGCTACACCTTC.

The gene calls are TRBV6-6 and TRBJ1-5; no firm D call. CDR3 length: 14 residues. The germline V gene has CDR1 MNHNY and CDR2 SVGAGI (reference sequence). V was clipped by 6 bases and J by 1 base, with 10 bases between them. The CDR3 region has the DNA TGTGCCAGCAGGGAGGGAATAAGCAATCAGCCCCAGCATTTT. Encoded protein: CASREGISNQPQHF.

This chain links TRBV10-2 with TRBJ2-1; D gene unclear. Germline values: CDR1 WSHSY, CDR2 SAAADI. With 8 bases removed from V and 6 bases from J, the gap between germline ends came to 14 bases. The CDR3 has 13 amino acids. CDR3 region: CASVGEKVNEQFF. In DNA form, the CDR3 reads TGCGCCAGCGTCGGAGAGAAGGTCAATGAGCAGTTCTTC.

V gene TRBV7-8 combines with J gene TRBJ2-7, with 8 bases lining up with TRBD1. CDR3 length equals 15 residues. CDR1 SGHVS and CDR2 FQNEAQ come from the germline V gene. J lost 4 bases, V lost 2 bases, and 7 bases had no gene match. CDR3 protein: CASSLRVQGVYEQYF. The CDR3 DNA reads TGTGCCAGCAGCTTAAGAGTACAGGGGGTTTACGAGCAGTACTTC.

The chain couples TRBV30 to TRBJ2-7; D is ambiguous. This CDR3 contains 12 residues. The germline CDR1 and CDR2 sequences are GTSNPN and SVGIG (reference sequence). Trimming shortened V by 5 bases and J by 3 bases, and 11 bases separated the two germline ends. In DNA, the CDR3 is TGTGCCTGGCGTAGTGGGCGCTACGAGCAGTACTTC. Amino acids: CAWRSGRYEQYF. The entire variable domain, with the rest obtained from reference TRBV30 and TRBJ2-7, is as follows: SQTIHQWPATLVQPVGSPLSLECTVEGTSNPNLYWYRQAAGRGLQLLFYSVGIGQISSEVPQNLSASRPQDRQFILSSKKLLLSDSGFYLCAWRSGRYEQYFGPGTRLTVT.

The chain's CDR3 is CASSRTTGASNQPQHF. The CDR3 nucleotides are TGTGCCAGCAGCCGTACGACAGGGGCTAGCAATCAGCCCCAGCATTTT. The genes are TRBV4-2 and TRBJ1-5; 8 positions agree with TRBD1. The V gene's germline CDR1 is LGHNA and CDR2 YNFKEQ. J gave up 0 bases and V 4 bases, and 5 bases lay outside the gene matches. This CDR3 is 16 amino acids long.

The DNA of the CDR3 is TGTGCCAGTAGTAGGACTTCCACCTACGAGCAGTACTTC. Amino acids: CASSRTSTYEQYF. The rearrangement joins TRBV25-1 to TRBJ2-7, with D possibly matching TRBD2 (5 bases). Germline assignment: CDR1 MGHDK and CDR2 SYGVNS. This CDR3 spans 13 amino acids. Trimming cost V 9 bases and J 2 bases, with 14 bases left between them.

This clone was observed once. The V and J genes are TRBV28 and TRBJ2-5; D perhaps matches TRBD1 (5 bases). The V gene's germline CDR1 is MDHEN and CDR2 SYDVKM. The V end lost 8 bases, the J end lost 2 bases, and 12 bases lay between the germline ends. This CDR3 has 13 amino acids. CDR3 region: CASSERGQETQYF. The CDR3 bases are TGTGCCAGCTCTGAAAGGGGACAAGAGACCCAGTACTTC. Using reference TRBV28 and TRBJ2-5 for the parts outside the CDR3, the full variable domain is DVKVTQSSRYLVKRTGEKVFLECVQDMDHENMFWYRQDPGLGLRLIYFSYDVKMKEKGDIPEGYSVSREKKERFSLILESASTNQTSMYLCASSERGQETQYFGPGTRLLVL.

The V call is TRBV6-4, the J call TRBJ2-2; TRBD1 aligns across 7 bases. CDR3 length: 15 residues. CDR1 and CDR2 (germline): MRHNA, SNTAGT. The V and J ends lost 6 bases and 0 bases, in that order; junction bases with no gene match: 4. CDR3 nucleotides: TGTGCCAGCAGAATGACAGGGTCGAACACCGGGGAGCTGTTTTTT. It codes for CASRMTGSNTGELFF.

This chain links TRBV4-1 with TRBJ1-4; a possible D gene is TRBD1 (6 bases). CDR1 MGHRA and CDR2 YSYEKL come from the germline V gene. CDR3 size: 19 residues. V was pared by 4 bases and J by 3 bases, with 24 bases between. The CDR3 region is CASSRAGGGSGLANEKLFF. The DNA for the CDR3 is TGCGCCAGCAGCCGCGCCGGGGGGGGCTCGGGTTTAGCTAATGAAAAACTGTTTTTT.

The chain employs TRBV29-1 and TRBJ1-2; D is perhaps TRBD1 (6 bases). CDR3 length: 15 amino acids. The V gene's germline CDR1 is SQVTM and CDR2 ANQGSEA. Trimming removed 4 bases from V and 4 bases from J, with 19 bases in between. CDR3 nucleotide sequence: TGCAGCGTTGTCGAGTCCGGGCAGGGGTTCTATGGCTACACCTTC. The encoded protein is CSVVESGQGFYGYTF.